Listed below are T cell receptor beta chains from one sample, sequenced in a study of blood T cell repertoires in COVID-19. The assay was immunoSEQ multiplex PCR, and TCRdb's table has in-frame clones only and misses some. The table includes more than 250,000 clones, around 83% detected once. Sequenced material: peripheral blood. Receptors were obtained from a man aged 18 to 29 with active or convalescent COVID-19. CDR3s include the opening cysteine and the closing phenylalanine or tryptophan. Each record gives: V gene, D gene, clone size, J gene, CDR3 DNA, CDR3 protein. The D gene is left open where the match is weak. The size entry is marked missing in some rows and otherwise reads once, few, many or a size class.

>TRBV13|TRBD2|.|TRBJ2-1
TGTGCCAGCAGCTTGGGACTAGCGGGAGGCAATGAGCAGTTCTTC
CASSLGLAGGNEQFF
>TRBV29-1|.|.|TRBJ1-4
TGCAGCGTTGGAACTTTTAATGAAAAACTGTTTTTT
CSVGTFNEKLFF
>TRBV29-1|TRBD1|.|TRBJ1-1
TGCAGCGTTCGTAATCCAGGGGGAGCTTTCTTT
CSVRNPGGAFF
>TRBV11-1|TRBD1|.|TRBJ1-1
TGTGCCAGCAGCAGACAGGGATTGAACACTGAAGCTTTCTTT
CASSRQGLNTEAFF
>TRBV2|.|.|TRBJ2-5
TGTGCCAGCTCCAGACAGCAAGCATCAAGGACCCAGTACTTC
CASSRQQASRTQYF
>TRBV25-1|.|.|TRBJ2-7
TGTGCCAGCAGTGACCTGGCAGGAGGGTTCTACGAGCAGTACTTC
CASSDLAGGFYEQYF
>TRBV6-5|TRBD1|once|TRBJ2-7
TGTGCCAGCAGACGACAGGGAGAAAACGAGCAGTACTTC
CASRRQGENEQYF
>TRBV6-5|.|.|TRBJ2-7
TGTGCCAGCGGCCAGGACAGGGAGGGTGAGCAGTACTTC
CASGQDREGEQYF
>TRBV27|TRBD1|.|TRBJ1-2
TGTGCCAGCAGTTCCCTGACAGGGGCTTCTTATGGCTACACCTTC
CASSSLTGASYGYTF
>TRBV25-1|.|.|TRBJ1-1
TGTGCCAGCAGTGACTTCACAGGGTATGCTTTCTTT
CASSDFTGYAFF
>TRBV7-3|.|.|TRBJ2-5
TGTGCCAGCAGCTTAAGGGTCCAGGGGGGTGCTCAGTACTTC
CASSLRVQGGAQYF
>TRBV7-2|TRBD2|once|TRBJ2-3
TGTGCCAGCAGCTTAAGCGGGGGGGGTTCTTATACGCAGTATTTT
CASSLSGGGSYTQYF
>TRBV5-4|TRBD2|.|TRBJ2-5
TGTGCCAGCAGCTTTACGGGGGGAGGAGAGACCCAGTACTTC
CASSFTGGGETQYF
>TRBV9|.|.|TRBJ1-6
TGTGCCAGCAGCGTAGGGGGGGGCAATTCACCCCTCCACTTT
CASSVGGGNSPLHF
>TRBV6-2/TRBV6-3|.|.|TRBJ1-5
TGTGCCAGCAGTTTTTCAAATCAGCCCCAGCATTTT
CASSFSNQPQHF
>TRBV6-6|TRBD1|.|TRBJ2-5
TGTGCCAGCAGTGTAGGGACAGGGTTTATTGAGACCCAGTACTTC
CASSVGTGFIETQYF
>TRBV6-5|.|.|TRBJ1-2
TGTGCCAGCAGACGGCCGGGATCGGGGGGCTACACCTTC
CASRRPGSGGYTF
>TRBV13|TRBD1|once|TRBJ2-3
TGTGCCAGCAGCCTGGGACAGGGGAACACAGATACGCAGTATTTT
CASSLGQGNTDTQYF
>TRBV12-5|TRBD2|.|TRBJ2-7
TGTGCTAGTGGACTCCGGACGGGAGGCGAGCAGTACTTC
CASGLRTGGEQYF
>TRBV3-1/TRBV3-2|TRBD1|.|TRBJ1-2
TGTGCCAGCAGCCAAGACTCCGGGACAGGTATAATTCGAAACTATGGCTACACCTTC
CASSQDSGTGIIRNYGYTF
>TRBV28|.|.|TRBJ2-5
TGTGCCAGCACATCCCGACTCGGGGAGACCCAGTACTTC
CASTSRLGETQYF
>TRBV5-1|TRBD1|.|TRBJ1-2
TGCGCCAGCAGCTCGGGACAGGGTAAAATCGGCTATGGCTACACCTTC
CASSSGQGKIGYGYTF
>TRBV11-2|.|.|TRBJ2-6
TGTGCCAGCAGCCGACGGTCTTCGGGGTCTGGGGCCAACGTCCTGACTTTC
CASSRRSSGSGANVLTF
>TRBV10-3|TRBD2|.|TRBJ2-2
TGTGCCATCAGTGACTGGACTAGCGGAAACACCGGGGAGCTGTTTTTT
CAISDWTSGNTGELFF
>TRBV5-1|.|.|TRBJ2-2
TGCGCCAGCACTTGGTTGCGAACTTCGAACACCGGGGAGCTGTTTTTT
CASTWLRTSNTGELFF
>TRBV7-9|.|.|TRBJ1-4
TGTGCCAGCTCGAGCGGGGGGGCACGGGAAAAACTGTTTTTT
CASSSGGAREKLFF
>TRBV9|TRBD2|.|TRBJ2-5
TGTGCCAGCAGCTCCGGCGCGGGAGGGCCCTCGGAGGAGACCCAGTACTTC
CASSSGAGGPSEETQYF
>TRBV7-2|.|.|TRBJ2-7
TGTGCCAGCAGCTTTGTTCCGGGGGGCAAGTACTTC
CASSFVPGGKYF
>TRBV21-1|.|.|TRBJ1-5
TGTGCCAGCAACGCTGACAGGAGCAATCAGCCCCAGCATTTT
CASNADRSNQPQHF
>TRBV18|.|.|TRBJ1-2
TGTGCCAGCTCCCGATTACAGGGAGAACACTATGGCTACACCTTC
CASSRLQGEHYGYTF
>TRBV18|TRBD1|.|TRBJ2-5
TGTGCCAGCTCACCAACCGGACAGGCGGAGACCCAGTACTTC
CASSPTGQAETQYF
>TRBV25-1|.|.|TRBJ2-5
TGTGCCGTACCAAACGGGGGAGGAGTGACCCAGTACTTC
CAVPNGGGVTQYF
>TRBV4-3|.|.|TRBJ2-3
TGCGCCAGCAGCCTGACCACAGGGAGCTTTATGGATACGCAGTATTTT
CASSLTTGSFMDTQYF
>TRBV6-5|.|.|TRBJ1-1
TGTGCCAGCAGTTACGGACCGGGAAGGGAAGCTTTCTTT
CASSYGPGREAFF
>TRBV29-1|.|.|TRBJ1-5
TGCAGCGTTGCTGAAGGGGATCAGCAGCCCCAGCATTTT
CSVAEGDQQPQHF
>TRBV7-8|.|.|TRBJ2-1
TGTGCCAGCAGCTTGGAGGTTTTAGTTGGCTACAATGAGCAGTTCTTC
CASSLEVLVGYNEQFF
>TRBV19|.|.|TRBJ1-5
TGTGCCAGTAGGAGCAGCAATCAGCCCCAGCATTTT
CASRSSNQPQHF
>TRBV7-9|.|few|TRBJ1-1
TGTGCCAGCAGCCCAGGGGCCCGGATGGGGACTGAAGCTTTCTTT
CASSPGARMGTEAFF
>TRBV30|TRBD1|.|TRBJ2-7
TGTGCCTGGACTCAAATCGAGGACAGGGGGTTTGAGCAGTACTTC
CAWTQIEDRGFEQYF